One sample yielded the 32 T cell receptor beta chains listed below, sequenced in a study of graft-versus-host responses after intestinal transplantation. Some clones are missing from TCRdb's copy, which holds only in-frame ones; the method was immunoSEQ multiplex PCR. The sample has fewer than 10,000 clones, around 89% seen once. This specimen consisted of PBMCs, obtained approximately 240 days after intestinal transplant. The source of these receptors is a human patient who received an intestinal transplant, so some T cells may come from the graft donor.

V and J are TRBV6-1 and TRBJ2-3; 10 bases map to TRBD2. V shed 8 bases, J shed 4 bases, and the junction held 9 bases outside the gene matches. Germline assignment: CDR1 MNHNS and CDR2 SASEGT. CDR3 length: 15 amino acids. CDR3: CASQLAGTGADTQYF. The CDR3 nucleotides read TGTGCCAGCCAACTAGCGGGAACAGGAGCAGATACGCAGTATTTT.

The V call is TRBV6-1, the J call TRBJ2-7, with D tentatively TRBD2 (6 bases). This CDR3 spans 15 amino acids. Germline CDR1 is MNHNS and CDR2 is SASEGT. The V end lost 2 bases, the J end lost 1 base, and 12 bases lay between the germline ends. The CDR3 here is CASSESPTSSYEQYF. CDR3 nucleotide sequence: TGTGCCAGCAGTGAAAGCCCGACTAGTTCCTACGAGCAGTACTTC.

The genes are TRBV5-1 and TRBJ1-3; D remains unclear. The CDR3 runs to 14 residues. Germline V gene data show CDR1 as SGHRS and CDR2 as YFSETQ. Trimming removed 4 bases at V and 3 bases at J, with 11 bases between. This CDR3 is CASSQSIGGNTIYF. The CDR3 bases are TGCGCCAGCAGCCAATCAATTGGTGGAAACACCATATATTTT. The complete variable domain, with remaining parts taken from reference TRBV5-1 and TRBJ1-3, reads KAGVTQTPRYLIKTRGQQVTLSCSPISGHRSVSWYQQTPGQGLQFLFEYFSETQRNKGNFPGRFSGRQFSNSRSEMNVSTLELGDSALYLCASSQSIGGNTIYFGEGSWLTVV.

The rearrangement uses TRBV18 and TRBJ2-3, with 13 bases identical to TRBD2. Germline V gene sequence: CDR1 KGHSH, CDR2 LQKENI. The CDR3 has 17 residues. The junction had 6 bases not matched to a gene; V was cut back by 4 bases and J by 2 bases. The CDR3 sequence is CASSRTSGSIITDTQYF. Written as DNA, the CDR3 is TGTGCCAGCTCACGGACTAGCGGGAGTATTATCACAGATACGCAGTATTTT.

CDR3 residues: CASSHPPREQYF. Written as DNA, the CDR3 is TGTGCCAGCAGTCACCCACCAAGGGAGCAGTACTTC. The gene calls are TRBV28 and TRBJ2-7, with D uncertain. Germline V lookup: CDR1 MDHEN, CDR2 SYDVKM. Trimming removed 5 bases at V and 7 bases at J, with 12 bases between. This CDR3 is 12 amino acids long.

J is TRBJ1-5 and V is TRBV4-1, with unresolved D. The CDR3 totals 15 residues. Trimming took 0 bases from V and 0 from J, leaving 6 bases between them. The germline V gene encodes CDR1 MGHRA and CDR2 YSYEKL. The CDR3 region is CASSQDQDSNQPQHF. The CDR3 nucleotides read TGCGCCAGCAGCCAAGACCAGGATAGCAATCAGCCCCAGCATTTT.

J is TRBJ2-5 and V is TRBV7-2, with D perhaps TRBD2 (5 bases). The V and J ends lost 5 bases and 14 bases respectively, with 15 bases between them. The CDR3 length is 11 residues. The germline gives CDR1 SGHTA, CDR2 FQGNSA. The CDR3 DNA reads as TGTGCCAGCAGCCCACCGGGTCGGGGTTACTTC. It encodes CASSPPGRGYF.

The V and J genes are TRBV6-5 and TRBJ1-3; D is uncertain. Germline-derived CDR1 and CDR2 are MNHEY and SVGAGI. Between the trimmed V and J ends, which lost 0 bases and 0 bases, there was a span of 6 bases. The CDR3 is 15 residues long. DNA of the CDR3: TGTGCCAGCAGTTACTCGATTGTCTCTGGAAACACCATATATTTT. Encoded protein: CASSYSIVSGNTIYF.

The V call is TRBV11-2, the J call TRBJ1-5; D is ambiguous. Trimming left V 0 bases short and J 4 bases short, with 4 bases between. The CDR3 is 13 residues long. Germline CDR1 SGHAT, CDR2 FQNNGV. The CDR3 DNA follows: TGTGCCAGCAGCTTAGACGGTAATCAGCCCCAGCATTTT. Residues: CASSLDGNQPQHF.

The J gene is TRBJ2-3, the V gene TRBV7-8; 7 bases match TRBD1. The V gene end was trimmed by 5 bases and the J gene end by 2 bases; junction bases not matched to a gene: 7. Germline CDR1 is SGHVS and CDR2 is FQNEAQ. The CDR3 has 15 residues. The DNA of the CDR3 is TGTGCCAGCAGCGTCAACAGGGGCCCCACAGATACGCAGTATTTT. As protein: CASSVNRGPTDTQYF.

The rearrangement joins TRBV5-1 to TRBJ1-3; 7 bases agree with TRBD1. The CDR3 length is 17 residues. V trimming: 0 bases; J trimming: 0 bases; junction bases outside the gene matches: 6. CDR1 is SGHRS, CDR2 YFSETQ, per germline. The CDR3 is CASSLATGRGSGNTIYF. CDR3 sequence (DNA): TGCGCCAGCAGCTTGGCGACAGGGCGAGGCTCTGGAAACACCATATATTTT.

The V gene is TRBV6-6, the J gene TRBJ1-1; D is undetermined. The CDR3 has 14 residues. The germline gives CDR1 MNHNY, CDR2 SVGAGI (reference sequence). The germline V and J ends were trimmed by 6 bases and 1 base, with 12 bases remaining between them. CDR3: CASSTAQENTEAFF. Written as DNA, the CDR3 is TGTGCCAGCAGCACGGCCCAGGAGAACACTGAAGCTTTCTTT.

The chain is built from TRBV7-8 and TRBJ2-3; 7 nucleotides align to TRBD2. Looked up from germline, CDR1 is SGHVS and CDR2 is FQNEAQ. The CDR3 extends over 16 amino acids. V shed 2 bases, J shed 3 bases, and the junction held 8 bases outside the gene matches. CDR3 amino acids: CASSLSHGRLTDTQYF. Here the CDR3 DNA reads TGTGCCAGCAGCTTATCCCACGGGAGGCTGACAGATACGCAGTATTTT. The variable domain in full, with the rest retrieved from reference TRBV7-8 and TRBJ2-3, is GAGVSQSPRYKVAKRGQDVALRCDPISGHVSLFWYQQALGQGPEFLTYFQNEAQLDKSGLPSDRFFAERPEGSVSTLKIQRTQQEDSAVYLCASSLSHGRLTDTQYFGPGTRLTVL.

The chain links TRBV5-4 to TRBJ1-2; D is undetermined. Germline-derived CDR1 and CDR2 are SGHNT and YYREEE (reference sequence). This CDR3 has 15 residues. V lost 0 bases and J lost 0, with 9 bases in between. CDR3 in DNA: TGTGCCAGCAGCTTGGATCCCGGGCCTAACTATGGCTACACCTTC. It is translated as CASSLDPGPNYGYTF. Together with reference TRBV5-4 and TRBJ1-2, the CDR3 gives the full variable domain: ETGVTQSPTHLIKTRGQQVTLRCSSQSGHNTVSWYQQALGQGPQFIFQYYREEENGRGNFPPRFSGLQFPNYSSELNVNALELDDSALYLCASSLDPGPNYGYTFGSGTRLTVV.

V is TRBV6-4 and J is TRBJ2-1, with 12 positions matching TRBD2. Trimming cost V 8 bases and J 8 bases; bases outside gene matches: 7. The CDR3 length is 14 residues. Germline values: CDR1 MRHNA, CDR2 SNTAGT. The CDR3 DNA reads TGTGCCAGCGCTAGCGGGAGGGCCTCGGATGAGCAGTTCTTC. This translates into CASASGRASDEQFF.

The count of this clone is one. This chain joins TRBV5-4 and TRBJ1-6; no clear D gene. Trimming took 5 bases from V and 7 from J, leaving 10 bases between them. Germline CDR1 is SGHNT and CDR2 is YYREEE (reference sequence). The CDR3 sequence is 13 residues long. CDR3 nucleotide sequence: TGTGCCAGCAGTAGTTACGGCAATTCACCCCTCCACTTT. Translation: CASSSYGNSPLHF.

The chain has TRBV30 and TRBJ2-1; a weak D match, TRBD2 (6 bases). This CDR3 is built from 14 residues. The V gene lost 2 bases and the J gene lost 4 bases, with 12 bases spanning the gap. The V gene's germline CDR1 is GTSNPN and CDR2 SVGIG (reference sequence). The CDR3 nucleotides are TGTGCCTGGAGTCCGGGAGCCGGTTACAATGAGCAGTTCTTC. Residues: CAWSPGAGYNEQFF.

This rearrangement joins TRBV6-6 to TRBJ2-5; D gene uncertain. Germline CDR1 reads MNHNY; CDR2 reads SVGAGI (reference sequence). The CDR3 spans 15 residues. The V end was cut by 4 bases, the J end by 4 bases, with 16 bases between. The CDR3 reads CASSSSGRYPETQYF. CDR3 in DNA: TGTGCCAGCAGTTCCTCGGGCCGTTACCCAGAGACCCAGTACTTC.

The rearrangement links TRBV2 to TRBJ2-7, with 9 bases aligning to TRBD2. The germline CDR1 and CDR2 sequences are SNHLY and FYNNEI. This CDR3 has 15 amino acids. With V trimmed by 4 bases and J by 0 bases, 4 bases remained unmatched. The CDR3 DNA reads TGTGCCAGCAGTGCCACTAGCGGGTCCTCCTACGAGCAGTACTTC. Its translation is CASSATSGSSYEQYF.

This sequence joins TRBV5-6 and TRBJ2-7, with D tentatively TRBD1 (7 bases). The V gene lost 4 bases and the J gene lost 0 bases, with 17 bases spanning the gap. The CDR3 contains 16 residues. CDR1 is SGHDT and CDR2 is YYEEEE in the germline V gene. The CDR3 bases are TGTGCCAGCAGCGCGGGACAGCGCCTAAGCTCCTACGAGCAGTACTTC. Its protein is CASSAGQRLSSYEQYF.

In its sample, this clone was seen a few times. The chain combines TRBV6-4 with TRBJ2-1; the D gene is possibly TRBD2 (5 bases). V dropped 5 bases and J dropped 7 bases, with 12 bases sitting between them. From germline, CDR1 is MRHNA and CDR2 SNTAGT. The CDR3 length is 13 residues. CDR3: CASSQDSQNEQFF. As DNA, the CDR3 is TGTGCCAGCAGTCAGGACTCGCAGAATGAGCAGTTCTTC.

This clone was counted only a few times. This sequence joins TRBV16 and TRBJ2-5; D uncertain. The CDR3 extends over 14 amino acids. Trimming shortened V by 4 bases and J by 2 bases, and 11 bases separated the two germline ends. Germline V gene data show CDR1 as KGHSY and CDR2 as FQNENV. The CDR3 sequence: CASSPRRGQETQYF. The CDR3 DNA reads as TGTGCCAGCAGCCCCCGGAGAGGACAAGAGACCCAGTACTTC. The complete variable domain, with remaining parts taken from reference TRBV16 and TRBJ2-5, reads GEEVAQTPKHLVRGEGQKAKLYCAPIKGHSYVFWYQQVLKNEFKFLISFQNENVFDETGMPKERFSAKCLPNSPCSLEIQATKLEDSAVYFCASSPRRGQETQYFGPGTRLLVL.

J is TRBJ2-1 and V is TRBV28; 11 bases fit TRBD2. With 1 base clipped from V and 0 bases from J, the junction kept 14 bases outside the gene matches. CDR1 is MDHEN and CDR2 is SYDVKM in the germline V gene. The CDR3 extends over 21 amino acids. CDR3 sequence: CASSLSIGTSGFKGSYNEQFF. CDR3 DNA sequence: TGTGCCAGCAGTTTATCAATTGGGACTAGCGGATTCAAAGGCTCCTACAATGAGCAGTTCTTC. Supplemented by reference TRBV28 and TRBJ2-1, the full variable domain reads DVKVTQSSRYLVKRTGEKVFLECVQDMDHENMFWYRQDPGLGLRLIYFSYDVKMKEKGDIPEGYSVSREKKERFSLILESASTNQTSMYLCASSLSIGTSGFKGSYNEQFFGPGTRLTVL.

The chain recombines TRBV9 with TRBJ2-1, with D perhaps matching TRBD1 or TRBD2 (5 bases each). The CDR3 is 12 residues long. CDR1 is SGDLS, CDR2 YYNGEE, per germline. Trimming shortened V by 8 bases and J by 6 bases, and 12 bases separated the two germline ends. The CDR3 protein is CASQPGTNEQFF. CDR3 DNA: TGTGCCAGTCAGCCCGGGACCAATGAGCAGTTCTTC.

V usage is TRBV15 and J usage is TRBJ2-1, with D hard to call. Trimming left V 4 bases short and J 4 bases short, with 20 bases between. CDR1 and CDR2 (germline): LNHNV, YYDKDF (reference sequence). This CDR3 has 17 amino acids. DNA for the CDR3: TGTGCCACCAGCATCACAATTGGTCGCCGCCTATACAATGAGCAGTTCTTC. Protein sequence: CATSITIGRRLYNEQFF.

This clone has just one count. The chain recombines TRBV11-2 with TRBJ2-7; perhaps TRBD2 as D (6 bases). The CDR3 loop spans 17 amino acids. The germline V gene encodes CDR1 SGHAT and CDR2 FQNNGV. Trimming cost V 1 base and J 2 bases, with 18 bases left between them. The CDR3, as DNA: TGTGCCAGCAGCTTAGGAAGTTTAGCTACGGGAGCCTACGAGCAGTACTTC. Translation gives CASSLGSLATGAYEQYF.

V is TRBV7-9 and J is TRBJ2-1, with 7 bases lining up with TRBD2. The junction had 16 bases not matched to a gene; V was cut back by 1 base and J by 7 bases. Germline lookup yields CDR1 SEHNR and CDR2 FQNEAQ (reference sequence). The CDR3 is 18 amino acids. Written as DNA, the CDR3 is TGTGCCAGCAGCTTAGGGGAAAGCGGGATGCCCCTGGATAATGAGCAGTTCTTC. Translated: CASSLGESGMPLDNEQFF.

The genes are TRBV5-1 and TRBJ2-7; D unresolved. From germline, CDR1 is SGHRS and CDR2 YFSETQ. Trimming removed 0 bases at V and 2 bases at J, with 3 bases between. This CDR3 contains 12 residues. CDR3 in amino acids: CASSLETYEQYF. The CDR3 DNA follows: TGCGCCAGCAGCTTGGAAACCTACGAGCAGTACTTC.

CDR3 loop: CASSLVGGGTGELFF. The CDR3 nucleotides are TGTGCCAGCAGCTTAGTGGGGGGCGGGACCGGGGAGCTGTTTTTT. The chain has TRBV7-8 and TRBJ2-2; D tentatively fits TRBD1 or TRBD2 (6 bases each). This CDR3 has 15 residues. V was cut by 1 base and J by 5 bases, with 11 bases left in between. The germline gives CDR1 SGHVS, CDR2 FQNEAQ. Full variable domain (outside the CDR3, taken from reference TRBV7-8 and TRBJ2-2): GAGVSQSPRYKVAKRGQDVALRCDPISGHVSLFWYQQALGQGPEFLTYFQNEAQLDKSGLPSDRFFAERPEGSVSTLKIQRTQQEDSAVYLCASSLVGGGTGELFFGEGSRLTVL.

The CDR3 sequence is CASSCQREDTGELFF. DNA of the CDR3: TGCGCCAGCAGTTGCCAGCGGGAGGACACCGGGGAGCTGTTTTTT. The V gene is TRBV10-1, the J gene TRBJ2-2, with TRBD2 matching over 9 bases. CDR1 is WNHNN and CDR2 is SYGVQD in the germline V gene (reference sequence). The ends lost 5 bases at V and 3 bases at J; junction bases unmatched: 4. The CDR3 totals 15 residues.

The CDR3 spells CASSGQGAYYEQYF. CDR3 sequence (DNA): TGTGCCAGCAGTGGGCAGGGGGCTTACTACGAGCAGTACTTC. The rearrangement links TRBV6-1 to TRBJ2-7, with 8 bases fitting TRBD1. The CDR3 loop spans 14 amino acids. The germline V gene has CDR1 MNHNS and CDR2 SASEGT. The trim removed 4 bases at V and 3 bases at J, leaving 5 bases unmatched.

The chain's CDR3 is CASSVGLAGGPSYNEQFF. The CDR3 coding sequence is TGTGCCAGCAGCGTAGGTCTAGCGGGAGGGCCCTCCTACAATGAGCAGTTCTTC. V gene TRBV9 combines with J gene TRBJ2-1; TRBD2 matches 12 bases. Per germline, CDR1 SGDLS and CDR2 YYNGEE. The CDR3 is 18 residues long. V lost 0 bases, J lost 0 bases, and 4 bases stayed unmatched.